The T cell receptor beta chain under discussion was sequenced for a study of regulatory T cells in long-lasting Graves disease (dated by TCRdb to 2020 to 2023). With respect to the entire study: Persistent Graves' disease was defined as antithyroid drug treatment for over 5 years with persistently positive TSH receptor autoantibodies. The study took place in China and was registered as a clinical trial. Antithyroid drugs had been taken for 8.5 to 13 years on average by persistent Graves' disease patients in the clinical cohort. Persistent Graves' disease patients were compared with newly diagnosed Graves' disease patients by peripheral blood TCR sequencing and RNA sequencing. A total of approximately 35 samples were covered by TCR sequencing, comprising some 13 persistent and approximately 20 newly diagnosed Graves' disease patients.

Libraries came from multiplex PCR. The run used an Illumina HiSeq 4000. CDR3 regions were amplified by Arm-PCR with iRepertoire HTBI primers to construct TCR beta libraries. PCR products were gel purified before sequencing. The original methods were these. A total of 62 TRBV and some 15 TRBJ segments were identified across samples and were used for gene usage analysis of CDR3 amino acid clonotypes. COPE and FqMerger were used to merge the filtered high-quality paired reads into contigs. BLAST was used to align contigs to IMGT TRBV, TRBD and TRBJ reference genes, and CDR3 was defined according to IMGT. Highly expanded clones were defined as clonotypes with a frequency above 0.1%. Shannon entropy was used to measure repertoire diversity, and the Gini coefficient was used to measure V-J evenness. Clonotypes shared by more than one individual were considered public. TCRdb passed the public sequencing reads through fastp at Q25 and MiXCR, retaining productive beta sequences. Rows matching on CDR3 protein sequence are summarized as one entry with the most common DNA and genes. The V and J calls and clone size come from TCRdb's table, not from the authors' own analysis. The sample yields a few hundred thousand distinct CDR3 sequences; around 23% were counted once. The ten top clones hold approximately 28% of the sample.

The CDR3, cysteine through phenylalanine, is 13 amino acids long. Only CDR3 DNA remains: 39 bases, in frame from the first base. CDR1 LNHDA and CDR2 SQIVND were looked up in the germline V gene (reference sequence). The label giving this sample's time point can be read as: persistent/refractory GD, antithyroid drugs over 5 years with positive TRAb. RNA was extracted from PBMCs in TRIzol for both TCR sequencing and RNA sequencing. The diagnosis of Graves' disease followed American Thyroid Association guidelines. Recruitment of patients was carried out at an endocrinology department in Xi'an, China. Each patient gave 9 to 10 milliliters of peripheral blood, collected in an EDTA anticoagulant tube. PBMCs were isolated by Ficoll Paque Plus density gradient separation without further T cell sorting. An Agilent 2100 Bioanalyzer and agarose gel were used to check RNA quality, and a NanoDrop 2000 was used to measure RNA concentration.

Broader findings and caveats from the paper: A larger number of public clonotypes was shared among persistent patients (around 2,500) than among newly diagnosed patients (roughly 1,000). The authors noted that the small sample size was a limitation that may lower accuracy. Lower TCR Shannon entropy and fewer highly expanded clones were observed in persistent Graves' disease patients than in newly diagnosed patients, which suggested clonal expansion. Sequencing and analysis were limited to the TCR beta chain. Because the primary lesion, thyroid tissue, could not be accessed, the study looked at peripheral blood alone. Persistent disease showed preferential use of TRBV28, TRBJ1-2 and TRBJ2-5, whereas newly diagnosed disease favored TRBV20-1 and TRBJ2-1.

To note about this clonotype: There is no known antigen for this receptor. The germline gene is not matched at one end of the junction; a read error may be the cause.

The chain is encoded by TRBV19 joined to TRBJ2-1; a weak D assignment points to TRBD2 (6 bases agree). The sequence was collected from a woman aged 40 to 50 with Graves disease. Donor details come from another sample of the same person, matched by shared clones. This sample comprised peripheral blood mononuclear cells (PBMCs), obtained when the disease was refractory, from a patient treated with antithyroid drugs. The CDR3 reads CASSIALGDSWIF. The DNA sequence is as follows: TGTGCCAGTAGTATAGCTCTTGGGGACTCCTGGATCTTC.